Listed below are T cell receptor beta chains from one sample, sequenced in a study of blood T cell repertoires in COVID-19. The assay was immunoSEQ multiplex PCR, and TCRdb's table has in-frame clones only and misses some. Of 340,000 or so clones in the sample, 70% to 90% are singletons; the top ten hold approximately 4.4%. Sequenced: PBMCs or T cells enriched from blood (not recorded which). All receptors come from a woman aged 40 to 50 with acute COVID-19. Each CDR3 is given with its conserved first and last residue. D genes are given only for firm matches.

>TRBJ1-2|-|TRBV28
CASSLRSLNYGYTF
>TRBJ2-1|-|TRBV6-5
CATTGTQYNEQFF
>TRBJ1-4|-|TRBV9
CASSAGGTSTNEKLFF
>TRBJ2-7|TRBD1|TRBV9
CASSGPGQGAEQYF
>TRBJ2-4|-|TRBV7-8
CASSLAGPSKNIQYF
>TRBJ2-2|TRBD2|TRBV2
CASSALTSGITGELFF
>TRBJ2-7|TRBD1|TRBV28
CASSSQDRGSYEQYF
>TRBJ1-1|TRBD1|TRBV28
CASGQGGSPNTEAFF
>TRBJ1-5|TRBD1|TRBV20-1
CSASKEGQGNQPQHF
>TRBJ2-7|TRBD1|TRBV5-6
CASSFYGRGEQYF
>TRBJ2-1|TRBD2|TRBV4-1
CASSQEGGAGATNEQFF
>TRBJ2-7|-|TRBV2
CASREQGYEQYF
>TRBJ1-1|-|TRBV5-1
CASSFIGDTEAFF
>TRBJ1-5|-|TRBV28
CASSLWARKNQPQHF
>TRBJ2-2|TRBD1|TRBV9
CASSRQGPNTGELFF
>TRBJ1-2|-|TRBV7-2
CASSLNFGGQRYYGYTF
>TRBJ1-4|-|TRBV2
CASSIGGTTNEKLFF
>TRBJ1-1|TRBD1|TRBV24-1
CATSETGASEAFF
>TRBJ1-4|-|TRBV7-2
CASSSPGTSEKLFF
>TRBJ1-2|TRBD1|TRBV2
CASSETGTMGYTF
>TRBJ2-5|-|TRBV7-3
CASSLSASRKETQYF
>TRBJ1-2|-|TRBV7-9
CASSLATVSNYGYTF
>TRBJ1-2|-|TRBV12-3/TRBV12-4
CASSLGLYGYTF
>TRBJ1-2|TRBD1|TRBV19
CASSVTGAVGYTF
>TRBJ2-7|TRBD2|TRBV4-1
CASSQGLAGYYEQYF
>TRBJ2-1|-|TRBV6-5
CASSSNERPPYEQFF
>TRBJ2-1|-|TRBV7-3
CASSLGANVGDEQFF
>TRBJ2-7|TRBD1|TRBV28
CASSLKAGTASYEQYF
>TRBJ2-5|-|TRBV9
CASSVAVTEPQETQYF
>TRBJ1-1|TRBD1|TRBV7-9
CASSPSTGTGGPEAFF
>TRBJ2-7|-|TRBV6-5
CASSSQLTGSYEQYF
>TRBJ2-7|TRBD1|TRBV7-6
CASSPRGQGNEQYF
>TRBJ2-7|-|TRBV2
CASSETGPHEQYF
>TRBJ1-1|TRBD1|TRBV9
CASSAFQGGNAFF
>TRBJ2-7|-|TRBV7-9
CASSGKWGVSYEQYF
>TRBJ1-1|TRBD1|TRBV7-3
CASSLGQGATEAFF
>TRBJ2-7|-|TRBV29-1
CSVDGGETYEQYF
>TRBJ1-6|TRBD1|TRBV19
CASKPGQGINSPLHF
>TRBJ2-1|TRBD2|TRBV6-4
CASSRDRGDEQFF
>TRBJ1-1|TRBD1|TRBV7-2
CASSLYGTGDTEAFF
>TRBJ2-1|TRBD1|TRBV29-1
CSGGTGAYAEQFF
>TRBJ2-5|-|TRBV7-2
CASSPGGPTETQYF
>TRBJ2-1|TRBD2|TRBV6-5
CASSYIRLAGLDEQFF
>TRBJ2-5|TRBD1|TRBV5-5
CASSLATGQETQYF
>TRBJ2-1|TRBD1|TRBV19
CASSRSDRGRDNEQFF
>TRBJ2-5|-|TRBV12-3/TRBV12-4
CASSSDSETQYF
>TRBJ2-1|-|TRBV27
CASSPYLKGGDNEQFF
>TRBJ2-5|-|TRBV7-9
CASSSTARERGSQYF
>TRBJ2-5|-|TRBV6-2/TRBV6-3
CASSPLAYFRTETQETQYF
>TRBJ2-3|TRBD2|TRBV7-2
CASSSTSTSGRSQYF
>TRBJ2-1|-|TRBV11-1
CASSPDRSEQFF
>TRBJ2-7|-|TRBV6-5
CASSQGSRGYEQYF
>TRBJ2-3|-|TRBV21-1
CASSNNRALRPGWSTDTQYF
>TRBJ2-1|TRBD2|TRBV7-3
CASSPWVSREGAYNEQFF
>TRBJ1-2|TRBD1|TRBV2
CASSGPGQGRAGYTF